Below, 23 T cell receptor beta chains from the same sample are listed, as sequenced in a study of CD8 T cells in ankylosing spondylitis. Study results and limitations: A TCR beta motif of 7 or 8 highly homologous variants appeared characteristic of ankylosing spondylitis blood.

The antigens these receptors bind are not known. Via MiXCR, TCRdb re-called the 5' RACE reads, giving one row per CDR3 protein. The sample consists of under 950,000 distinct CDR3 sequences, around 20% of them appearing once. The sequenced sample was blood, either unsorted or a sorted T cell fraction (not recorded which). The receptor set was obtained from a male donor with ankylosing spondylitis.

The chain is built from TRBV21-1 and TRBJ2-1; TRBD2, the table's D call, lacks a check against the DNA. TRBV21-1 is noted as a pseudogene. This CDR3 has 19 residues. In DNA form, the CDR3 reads TGTGCCAGCAGCAAGTCCTGGTTGCGGGGGGGACTAGCCTACAATGAGCAGTTCTTC. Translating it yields CASSKSWLRGGLAYNEQFF.

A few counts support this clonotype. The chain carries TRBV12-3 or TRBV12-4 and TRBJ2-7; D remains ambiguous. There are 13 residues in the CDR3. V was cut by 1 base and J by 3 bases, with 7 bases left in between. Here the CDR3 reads CASSLDLGYEQYF. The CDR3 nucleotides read TGTGCCAGCAGTTTAGACTTGGGCTACGAGCAGTACTTC.

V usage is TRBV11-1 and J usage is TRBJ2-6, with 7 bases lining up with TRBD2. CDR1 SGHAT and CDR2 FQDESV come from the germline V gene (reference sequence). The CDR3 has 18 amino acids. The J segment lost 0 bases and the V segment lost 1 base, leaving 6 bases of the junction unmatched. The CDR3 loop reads CASSLGSGESSGANVLTF. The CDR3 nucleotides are TGTGCCAGCAGCTTAGGCAGCGGGGAATCCTCTGGGGCCAACGTCCTGACTTTC.

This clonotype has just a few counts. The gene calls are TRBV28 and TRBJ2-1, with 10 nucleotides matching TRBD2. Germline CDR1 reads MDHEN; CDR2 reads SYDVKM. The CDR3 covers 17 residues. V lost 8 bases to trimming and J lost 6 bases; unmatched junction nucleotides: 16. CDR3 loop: CASVPVPLAGESNEQFF. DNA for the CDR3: TGTGCCAGCGTTCCAGTTCCCCTAGCGGGAGAAAGCAATGAGCAGTTCTTC.

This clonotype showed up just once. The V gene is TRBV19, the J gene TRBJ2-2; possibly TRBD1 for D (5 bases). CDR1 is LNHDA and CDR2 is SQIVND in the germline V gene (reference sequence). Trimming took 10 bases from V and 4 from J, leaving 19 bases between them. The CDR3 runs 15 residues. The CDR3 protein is CATRWGTSPTGELFF. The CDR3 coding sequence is TGTGCCACGAGGTGGGGCACCTCACCCACCGGGGAGCTGTTTTTT.

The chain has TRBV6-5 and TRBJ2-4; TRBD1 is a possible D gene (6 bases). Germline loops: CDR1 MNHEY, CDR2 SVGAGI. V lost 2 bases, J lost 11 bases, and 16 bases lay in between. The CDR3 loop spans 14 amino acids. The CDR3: CASSYGAGDGFQYF. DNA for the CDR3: TGTGCCAGCAGTTACGGGGCAGGGGACGGCTTTCAGTACTTC.

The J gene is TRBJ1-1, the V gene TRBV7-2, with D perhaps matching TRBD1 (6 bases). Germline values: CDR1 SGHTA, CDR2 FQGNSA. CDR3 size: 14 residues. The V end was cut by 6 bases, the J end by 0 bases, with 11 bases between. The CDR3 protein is CASSRTALNTEAFF. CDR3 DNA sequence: TGTGCCAGCAGTCGGACAGCTTTGAACACTGAAGCTTTCTTT.

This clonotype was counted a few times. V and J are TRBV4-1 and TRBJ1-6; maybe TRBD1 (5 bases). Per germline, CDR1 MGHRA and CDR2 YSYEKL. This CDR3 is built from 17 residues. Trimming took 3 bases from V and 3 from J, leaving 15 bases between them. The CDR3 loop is CASSHPRGLNYNSPLHF. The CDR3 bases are TGCGCCAGCAGCCATCCTAGGGGCCTAAACTATAATTCACCCCTCCACTTT.

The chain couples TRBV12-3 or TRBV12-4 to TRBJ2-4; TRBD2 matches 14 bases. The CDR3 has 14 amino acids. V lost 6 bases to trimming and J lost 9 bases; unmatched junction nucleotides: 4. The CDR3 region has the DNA TGTGCCAGCAGACCGGGACTAGCGGGAGTCATTCAGTACTTC. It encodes CASRPGLAGVIQYF.

The DNA for the CDR3 is TGTGCCAGCAGCTCAAAACTAGCGGGGGGGGAGCGCGATGAGCAGTTCTTC. Translated, it gives CASSSKLAGGERDEQFF. V and J are TRBV7-2 and TRBJ2-1; 13 nucleotides match TRBD2. The length of the CDR3 is 17 residues. Germline trimming cut 4 bases from V and 8 bases from J; bases unmatched to any gene: 11. Per the germline V gene, CDR1 is SGHTA and CDR2 is FQGNSA.

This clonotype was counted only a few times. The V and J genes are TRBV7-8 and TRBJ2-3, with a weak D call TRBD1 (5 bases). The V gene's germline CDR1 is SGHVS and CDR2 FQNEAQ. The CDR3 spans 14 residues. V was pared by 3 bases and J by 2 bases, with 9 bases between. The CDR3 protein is CASSFDSITDTQYF. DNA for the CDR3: TGTGCCAGCAGCTTCGACAGCATCACAGATACGCAGTATTTT.

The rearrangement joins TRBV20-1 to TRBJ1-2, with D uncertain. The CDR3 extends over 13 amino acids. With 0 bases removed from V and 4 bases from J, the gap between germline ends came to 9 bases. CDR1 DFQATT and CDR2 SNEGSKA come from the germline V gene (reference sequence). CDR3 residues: CSARDRLFYGYTF. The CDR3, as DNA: TGCAGTGCTAGAGATAGGTTGTTCTATGGCTACACCTTC.

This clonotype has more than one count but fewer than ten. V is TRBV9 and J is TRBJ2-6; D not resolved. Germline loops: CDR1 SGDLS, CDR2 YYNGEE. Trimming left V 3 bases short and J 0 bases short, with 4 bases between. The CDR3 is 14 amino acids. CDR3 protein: CASSERSGANVLTF. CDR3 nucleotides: TGTGCCAGCAGCGAGCGCTCTGGGGCCAACGTCCTGACTTTC.

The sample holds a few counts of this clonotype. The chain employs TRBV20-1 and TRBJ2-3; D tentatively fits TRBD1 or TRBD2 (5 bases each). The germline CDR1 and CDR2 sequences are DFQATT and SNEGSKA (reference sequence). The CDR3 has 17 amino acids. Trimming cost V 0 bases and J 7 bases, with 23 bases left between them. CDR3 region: CSAREGRGREPPHTQYF. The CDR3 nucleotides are TGCAGTGCTAGAGAAGGTCGGGGCCGTGAACCACCCCATACGCAGTATTTT.

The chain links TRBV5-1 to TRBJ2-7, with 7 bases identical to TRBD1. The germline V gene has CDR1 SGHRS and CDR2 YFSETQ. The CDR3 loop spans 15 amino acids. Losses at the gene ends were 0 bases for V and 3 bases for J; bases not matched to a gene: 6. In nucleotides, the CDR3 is TGCGCCAGCAGCTTGGCGGGGCAGGGGGTCTACGAGCAGTACTTC. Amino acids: CASSLAGQGVYEQYF.

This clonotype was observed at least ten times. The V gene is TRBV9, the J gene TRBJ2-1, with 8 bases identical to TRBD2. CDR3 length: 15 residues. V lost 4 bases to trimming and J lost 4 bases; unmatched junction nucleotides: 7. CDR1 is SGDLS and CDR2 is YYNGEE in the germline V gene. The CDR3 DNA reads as TGTGCCAGCAGCTCCACGGGGGGGGAATACAATGAGCAGTTCTTC. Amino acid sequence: CASSSTGGEYNEQFF.

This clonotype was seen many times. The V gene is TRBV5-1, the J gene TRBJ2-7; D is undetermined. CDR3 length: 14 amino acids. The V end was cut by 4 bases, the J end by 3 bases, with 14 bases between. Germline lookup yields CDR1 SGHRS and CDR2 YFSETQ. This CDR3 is CASSPPGGVYEQYF. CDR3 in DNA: TGCGCCAGCAGCCCCCCAGGTGGGGTCTACGAGCAGTACTTC.

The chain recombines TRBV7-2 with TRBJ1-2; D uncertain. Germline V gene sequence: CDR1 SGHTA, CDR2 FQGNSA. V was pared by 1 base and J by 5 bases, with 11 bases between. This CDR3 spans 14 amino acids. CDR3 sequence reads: CASSLVGSLYGYTF. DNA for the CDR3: TGTGCCAGCAGCTTAGTTGGCAGCCTTTATGGCTACACCTTC.

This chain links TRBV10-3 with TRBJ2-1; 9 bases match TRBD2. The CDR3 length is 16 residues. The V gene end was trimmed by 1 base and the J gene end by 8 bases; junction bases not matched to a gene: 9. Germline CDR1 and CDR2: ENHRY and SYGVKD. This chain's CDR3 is CAISEFDSGSSDEQFF. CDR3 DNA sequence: TGTGCCATCAGTGAGTTTGATAGCGGGAGTTCGGATGAGCAGTTCTTC.

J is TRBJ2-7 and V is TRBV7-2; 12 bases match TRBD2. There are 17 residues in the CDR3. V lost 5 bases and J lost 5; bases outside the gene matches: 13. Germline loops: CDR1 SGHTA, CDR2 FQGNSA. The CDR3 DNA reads TGTGCCAGCAGCAGTTCTAGAGGACTAGCGGGATTCAACGAGCAGTACTTC. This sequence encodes CASSSSRGLAGFNEQYF.

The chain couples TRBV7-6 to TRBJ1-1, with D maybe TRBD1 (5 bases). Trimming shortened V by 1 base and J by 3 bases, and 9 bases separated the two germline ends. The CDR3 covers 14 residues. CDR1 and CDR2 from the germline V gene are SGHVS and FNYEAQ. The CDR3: CASSLGGDDTEAFF. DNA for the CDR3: TGTGCCAGCAGCTTAGGGGGGGATGACACTGAAGCTTTCTTT.

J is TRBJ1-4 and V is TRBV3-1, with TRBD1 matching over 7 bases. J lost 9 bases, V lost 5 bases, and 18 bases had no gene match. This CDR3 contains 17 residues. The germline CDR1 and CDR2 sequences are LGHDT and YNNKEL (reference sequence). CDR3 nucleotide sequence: TGTGCCAGCAGCAGCCGGCCAACGGGGACAGTGGCCCAAAAACTGTTTTTT. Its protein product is CASSSRPTGTVAQKLFF.

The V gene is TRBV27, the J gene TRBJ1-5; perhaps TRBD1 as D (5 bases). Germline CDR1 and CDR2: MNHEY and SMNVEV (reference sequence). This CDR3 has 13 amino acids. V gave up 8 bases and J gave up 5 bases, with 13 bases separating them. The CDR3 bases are TGTGCCAGCTCCTGGGGGGGAGATCAGCCCCAGCATTTT. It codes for CASSWGGDQPQHF.